Listed here are 13 T cell receptor beta chains from one sample, sequenced in a study of breast tumors, draining lymph nodes, adjacent tissues. In TCRdb, the multiplex PCR reads were re-called with MiXCR into one record per CDR3 protein. The sample yields over 250,000 distinct CDR3 sequences, about 33% seen once. Breast cancer patients provided tissue from their axillary draining lymph nodes. Specimen: axillary lymph node tissue. These receptors all stem from a female donor with breast cancer. Some clones in this sample may be carry-over from other donors' samples.

This clonotype came up once. J is TRBJ1-6 and V is TRBV5-1; D is perhaps TRBD1 (5 bases). Trimming stripped 2 bases from V and 6 bases from J, with 12 bases between. Germline V lookup: CDR1 SGHRS, CDR2 YFSETQ. The CDR3 is 15 residues long. CDR3 protein: CASSFSSGTNSPLHF. The CDR3 nucleotides read TGCGCCAGCAGCTTTTCTAGCGGGACTAATTCACCCCTCCACTTT.

This clonotype was counted only a few times. A much larger clone sits a single nucleotide away, making a read error possible. Since the CDR3 does not end with the conserved phenylalanine or tryptophan, this likely comes from a read error. The V and J genes are TRBV7-2 and TRBJ2-5; TRBD2 aligns across 12 bases. The CDR3 loop spans 15 amino acids. The germline gives CDR1 SGHTA, CDR2 FQGNSA. Trimming removed 5 bases from V and 4 bases from J; junction bases left unmatched: 5. The CDR3 bases are TGTGCCAGCAGCCCCCCGGGACTAGCGGGAGAGACCCAGTACCTC. Its translation: CASSPPGLAGETQYL.

The table lists this clonotype with many counts. This chain links TRBV20-1 with TRBJ1-2; TRBD1 matches 9 bases. Trimming at V came to 8 bases and at J to 4 bases, leaving 11 bases not matched to a gene. CDR1 and CDR2 from the germline V gene are DFQATT and SNEGSKA (reference sequence). This CDR3 region has 14 residues. CDR3 protein: CSTIQGATTYGYTF. The CDR3 DNA reads as TGCAGTACAATACAGGGGGCGACAACCTATGGCTACACCTTC.

The chain carries TRBV6-5 and TRBJ2-7; no reliable D call. Per the germline V gene, CDR1 is MNHEY and CDR2 is SVGAGI. The length of the CDR3 is 12 residues. With 4 bases removed from V and 6 bases from J, the gap between germline ends came to 10 bases. The chain's CDR3 is CASSSVPSEQYF. DNA for the CDR3: TGTGCCAGCAGTTCGGTCCCCTCCGAGCAGTACTTC.

The chain couples TRBV4-2 to TRBJ2-5; tentatively, D is TRBD1 or TRBD2 (5 bases each). Germline V CDR1 and CDR2: LGHNA, YNFKEQ. The CDR3 length is 16 residues. The germline V and J ends were trimmed by 2 bases and 2 bases, with 15 bases remaining between them. The CDR3: CASSQSSGLRQETQYF. DNA for the CDR3: TGTGCCAGCAGCCAATCCTCGGGGCTGAGACAAGAGACCCAGTACTTC.

A remark on this clonotype: A junction end diverges from the germline sequence, so it may reflect a read error. V is TRBV29-1 and J is TRBJ1-4; the D gene is possibly TRBD1 (5 bases). CDR1 and CDR2 from the germline V gene are SQVTM and ANQGSEA. CDR3 size: 12 residues. The DNA of the CDR3 is TGCAGCGTCCCGGGACCCGGAGAAAAGCTGCTTTTT. Its protein product is CSVPGPGEKLLF.

This clonotype was recorded many times. The V call is TRBV6-4, the J call TRBJ1-2, with a weak D call TRBD1 (5 bases). Germline loops: CDR1 MRHNA, CDR2 SNTAGT. With 2 bases removed from V and 8 bases from J, the gap between germline ends came to 18 bases. This CDR3 contains 15 residues. The DNA of the CDR3 is TGTGCCAGCAGTGACACCGCGGGTGGGGCGGCGGGCTACACCTTC. This translates into CASSDTAGGAAGYTF.

This clonotype was counted ten times or more. An end of the junction differs from the germline gene, which may be a read error. This chain uses TRBV7-7 with TRBJ2-3; no reliable D call. Germline V gene lookup returns CDR1 SSHAT and CDR2 FNYEAQ (reference sequence). This CDR3 comprises 9 residues. The CDR3 DNA is TGTGCTAGCACCCCATTCACCTTTTTT. This translates into CASTPFTFF.

The chain links TRBV7-2 to TRBJ1-5; TRBD1 is a possible D gene (5 bases). This CDR3 has 15 residues. Germline V gene lookup returns CDR1 SGHTA and CDR2 FQGNSA. V was pared by 5 bases and J by 7 bases, with 18 bases between. The CDR3 here is CASSPSWGGYQPQHF. As DNA, the CDR3 is TGTGCCAGCAGCCCTTCCTGGGGGGGGTACCAGCCCCAGCATTTT. The entire variable domain, with the rest obtained from reference TRBV7-2 and TRBJ1-5, is as follows: GAGVSQSPSNKVTEKGKDVELRCDPISGHTALYWYRQSLGQGLEFLIYFQGNSAPDKSGLPSDRFSAERTGGSVSTLTIQRTQQEDSAVYLCASSPSWGGYQPQHFGDGTRLSIL.

Many counts were recorded for this clonotype. The genes are TRBV19 and TRBJ1-4, with 7 bases matching TRBD1. The trim removed 8 bases at V and 4 bases at J, leaving 4 bases unmatched. The CDR3 spans 13 residues. The germline CDR1 and CDR2 sequences are LNHDA and SQIVND (reference sequence). The CDR3 loop reads CASERGRNEKLFF. In DNA, the CDR3 is TGTGCCAGTGAAAGGGGGCGTAATGAAAAACTGTTTTTT. The full variable domain, in which reference TRBV19 and TRBJ1-4 provide the parts outside the CDR3, is DGGITQSPKYLFRKEGQNVTLSCEQNLNHDAMYWYRQDPGQGLRLIYYSQIVNDFQKGDIAEGYSVSREKKESFPLTVTSAQKNPTAFYLCASERGRNEKLFFGSGTQLSVL.

There are many counts of this clonotype. As DNA, the CDR3 is TGTGCCAGCAGCTTAGATCTATTTTCCGCAGATACGCAGTATTTT. Translating gives CASSLDLFSADTQYF. The chain carries TRBV11-3 and TRBJ2-3; D remains unclear. Trimming shortened V by 0 bases and J by 4 bases, and 11 bases separated the two germline ends. The CDR3 runs 15 residues. The V gene's germline CDR1 is SGHNT and CDR2 YENEEA.

This clonotype was detected ten times or more. The V call is TRBV11-3, the J call TRBJ2-7; 8 nucleotides line up with TRBD2. J gave up 6 bases and V 5 bases, and 6 bases lay outside the gene matches. The CDR3 runs to 13 residues. Germline values: CDR1 SGHNT, CDR2 YENEEA. The CDR3, as DNA: TGTGCCAGCAGCCGTCGTAGCGGGGCCGAGCAGTACTTC. Translated: CASSRRSGAEQYF.

This clonotype was detected many times. This sequence joins TRBV7-8 and TRBJ2-2, with a possible D match to TRBD1 (6 bases). Germline V gene data show CDR1 as SGHVS and CDR2 as FQNEAQ. Trimming cost V 5 bases and J 5 bases, with 12 bases left between them. CDR3 size: 14 residues. CDR3 nucleotide sequence: TGTGCCAGCAGCCCCCCAGGGGCGACCGGGGAGCTGTTTTTT. As protein: CASSPPGATGELFF.